This TCR beta chain emerged from a study of blood T cell repertoires in COVID-19. Study-wide background: Acute-phase and convalescent COVID-19 samples originated in the United States, Italy and Spain. The cDNA or gDNA used as material had been derived from T cells, B-cell-depleted T cells, or PBMCs.

Germline lookup yields CDR1 SEHNR and CDR2 FQNEAQ (reference sequence). Trimming pared 3 bases from V and 1 base from J, leaving 6 bases between. CDR3 size: 14 residues. Per the original methods: Counts of nucleated cells, estimated from reference gene primer amplification, were obtained. The data were produced by immunoSEQ multiplex PCR, yet TCRdb's version contains in-frame clones alone and is incomplete. The D gene and trimming were derived from the DNA, and the V and J assignments and clone size from that table. There are about 140,000 clones in the sample; 84% occur only once, and under 5% lies in the top ten.

This sequence originates from a woman aged 60 to 75 with acute or convalescent COVID-19. V and J are TRBV7-9 and TRBJ2-2; TRBD1 might be the D (5 bases). Sequencing input: peripheral blood. CDR3 nucleotide sequence: TGTGCCAGCAGCTTGCAGGGGAACACCGGGGAGCTGTTTTTT. It codes for CASSLQGNTGELFF.